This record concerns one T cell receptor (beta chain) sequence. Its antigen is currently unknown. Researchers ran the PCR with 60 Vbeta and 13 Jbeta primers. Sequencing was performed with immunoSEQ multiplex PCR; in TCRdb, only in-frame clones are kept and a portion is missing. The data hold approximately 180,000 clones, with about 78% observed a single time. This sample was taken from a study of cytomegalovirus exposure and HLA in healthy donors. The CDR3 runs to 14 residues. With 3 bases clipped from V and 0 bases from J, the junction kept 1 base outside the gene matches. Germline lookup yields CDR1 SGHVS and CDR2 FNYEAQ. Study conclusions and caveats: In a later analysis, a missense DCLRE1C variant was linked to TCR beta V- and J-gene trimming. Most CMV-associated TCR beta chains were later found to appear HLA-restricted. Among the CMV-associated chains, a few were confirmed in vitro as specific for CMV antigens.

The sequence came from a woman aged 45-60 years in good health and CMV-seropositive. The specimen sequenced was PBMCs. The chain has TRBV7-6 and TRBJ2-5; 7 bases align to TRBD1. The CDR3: CASSLTGNQETQYF. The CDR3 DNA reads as TGTGCCAGCAGCTTGACAGGGAACCAAGAGACCCAGTACTTC.